The 26 T cell receptor beta chains below all came from one sample that was sequenced in a study of T-cell memory formation after mild COVID-19. TCRdb reprocessed the 5' RACE reads with MiXCR, giving one entry per CDR3 protein. The sample lists about 250,000 distinct CDR3 sequences, approximately 15% occurring once. Sequenced input: PBMCs or a T cell subset sorted from them (not recorded which). These receptors originate from an adult woman who had mild COVID-19 (a few samples of this study predate the infection). Cell type and time point are not known.

This chain connects TRBV4-2 to TRBJ2-3, with D tentatively TRBD2 (5 bases). The germline CDR1 and CDR2 sequences are LGHNA and YNFKEQ. V lost 1 base, J lost 2 bases, and 13 bases lay in between. The CDR3 is 16 residues long. The CDR3 is CASSQGEGGHTDTQYF. DNA of the CDR3: TGTGCCAGCAGCCAAGGTGAGGGCGGCCACACAGATACGCAGTATTTT.

J is TRBJ1-6 and V is TRBV5-1, with D possibly being TRBD1 (6 bases). The germline V gene encodes CDR1 SGHRS and CDR2 YFSETQ. V shed 0 bases and J shed 0 bases, with 13 bases lying between them. CDR3 length equals 18 residues. CDR3 loop: CASSLAGHRNSYNSPLHF. The DNA for the CDR3 is TGCGCCAGCAGCTTGGCGGGACACCGTAACTCCTATAATTCACCCCTCCACTTT.

This clonotype turned up a few times. The V call is TRBV25-1, the J call TRBJ2-3; tentative D call: TRBD1 (6 bases). Germline V gene sequence: CDR1 MGHDK, CDR2 SYGVNS. CDR3 length equals 14 residues. With 3 bases removed from V and 10 bases from J, the gap between germline ends came to 17 bases. The chain's CDR3 is CASSDPRHRDAQYF. The CDR3 DNA reads as TGTGCCAGCAGTGACCCCCGACACAGGGATGCGCAGTATTTT.

The chain employs TRBV9 and TRBJ1-1; D is perhaps TRBD1 (6 bases). The CDR3 totals 12 residues. With 6 bases removed from V and 1 base from J, the gap between germline ends came to 7 bases. Germline values: CDR1 SGDLS, CDR2 YYNGEE. The CDR3 DNA is TGTGCCAGCATGGACAGGAACACTGAAGCTTTCTTT. Encoded protein: CASMDRNTEAFF.

The chain recombines TRBV7-9 with TRBJ2-3; 10 bases map to TRBD1. Germline CDR1 SEHNR, CDR2 FQNEAQ (reference sequence). The length of the CDR3 is 16 residues. J was trimmed by 0 bases and V by 5 bases; bases with no gene match: 5. Here the CDR3 DNA reads TGTGCCAGCAGCCGGGACAGGGGACCAAGCACAGATACGCAGTATTTT. This sequence encodes CASSRDRGPSTDTQYF.

The chain recombines TRBV5-1 with TRBJ2-7, with D perhaps TRBD1 or TRBD2 (5 bases each). With 0 bases removed from V and 0 bases from J, the gap between germline ends came to 13 bases. Germline CDR1 reads SGHRS; CDR2 reads YFSETQ. This CDR3 has 16 residues. The CDR3 protein is CASSLGRSGTSYEQYF. The CDR3 DNA reads TGCGCCAGCAGCTTGGGGAGATCAGGGACCTCCTACGAGCAGTACTTC.

This clonotype was seen just once. This sequence joins TRBV27 and TRBJ2-7; 10 bases map to TRBD1. The CDR3 is made up of 17 amino acids. V was pared by 6 bases and J by 0 bases, with 11 bases of the junction left unmatched. CDR1 and CDR2 (germline): MNHEY, SMNVEV (reference sequence). DNA of the CDR3: TGTGCCAGCAGCCCCGGGGACAGGGGCTTTTACTCCTACGAGCAGTACTTC. Encoded protein: CASSPGDRGFYSYEQYF.

Ten or more counts support this clonotype. The chain joins TRBV4-1 to TRBJ2-1; 7 bases align to TRBD1. With V trimmed by 1 base and J by 6 bases, 6 bases remained unmatched. Germline CDR1 reads MGHRA; CDR2 reads YSYEKL. The CDR3 extends over 15 amino acids. The CDR3 is CASSQGPGGFNEQFF. DNA for the CDR3: TGCGCCAGCAGCCAAGGGCCAGGGGGTTTCAATGAGCAGTTCTTC.

The chain has TRBV24-1 and TRBJ2-3, with D perhaps given as TRBD1 or TRBD2 (5 bases each). The CDR3 contains 16 residues. V was clipped by 4 bases and J by 9 bases, with 22 bases between them. Germline V gene sequence: CDR1 KGHDR, CDR2 SFDVKD. The CDR3 sequence is CATSEPGGVAGGTQYF. CDR3 in DNA: TGTGCCACCAGTGAACCTGGGGGTGTCGCCGGTGGGACGCAGTATTTT.

The chain employs TRBV7-9 and TRBJ1-6; perhaps TRBD1 as D (5 bases). The germline V gene has CDR1 SEHNR and CDR2 FQNEAQ (reference sequence). This CDR3 region has 17 residues. V lost 2 bases to trimming and J lost 0 bases, with 11 bases between them. Here the CDR3 DNA reads TGTGCCAGCAGCTTACAGGGTCTTAACTCCTATAATTCACCCCTCCACTTT. Its translation is CASSLQGLNSYNSPLHF. The full variable domain, with the rest looked up from reference TRBV7-9 and TRBJ1-6, is DTGVSQNPRHKITKRGQNVTFRCDPISEHNRLYWYRQTLGQGPEFLTYFQNEAQLEKSRLLSDRFSAERPKGSFSTLEIQRTEQGDSAMYLCASSLQGLNSYNSPLHFGNGTRLTVT.

This clonotype was seen only a few times. This chain uses TRBV11-2 with TRBJ2-2; D call uncertain. Germline lookup yields CDR1 SGHAT and CDR2 FQNNGV. The germline V and J ends were trimmed by 5 bases and 14 bases, with 18 bases remaining between them. CDR3 length: 13 residues. In DNA, the CDR3 is TGTGCCAGCAGCCAAAAGAAGGTCCTTGGACTGTTTTTT. This gives the protein CASSQKKVLGLFF.

The chain uses TRBV7-6 and TRBJ2-1, with D hard to call. The germline V gene encodes CDR1 SGHVS and CDR2 FNYEAQ. The CDR3 loop spans 17 amino acids. Between the trimmed V and J ends, which lost 0 bases and 5 bases, there was a span of 17 bases. DNA for the CDR3: TGTGCCAGCAGCTTAGCGCAGCTAGACTGGGCCCACAATGAGCAGTTCTTC. Translation: CASSLAQLDWAHNEQFF.

This clonotype was detected ten times or more. The chain combines TRBV9 with TRBJ2-7, with 9 bases identical to TRBD1. This CDR3 has 15 residues. V was clipped by 4 bases and J by 3 bases; unmatched bases: 8. Germline V gives CDR1 SGDLS, CDR2 YYNGEE. The CDR3 loop is CASSPQTGGDYEQYF. CDR3 DNA: TGTGCCAGCAGCCCTCAGACAGGGGGGGACTACGAGCAGTACTTC.

The chain joins TRBV5-1 to TRBJ1-3; D is unclear. Looked up from germline, CDR1 is SGHRS and CDR2 is YFSETQ. This CDR3 contains 14 residues. The germline V and J ends were trimmed by 4 bases and 0 bases, with 8 bases remaining between them. The CDR3 is CASSDSSSGNTIYF. CDR3 coding DNA: TGCGCCAGCAGCGATTCCAGCTCTGGAAACACCATATATTTT.

J is TRBJ2-7 and V is TRBV11-1; D call uncertain. There are 14 residues in the CDR3. Germline V gene sequence: CDR1 SGHAT, CDR2 FQDESV (reference sequence). V lost 0 bases and J lost 2, with 8 bases in between. The CDR3: CASSLALGTYEQYF. The CDR3 region has the DNA TGTGCCAGCAGCTTAGCGCTGGGGACCTACGAGCAGTACTTC.

Many counts were recorded for this clonotype. The gene calls are TRBV7-9 and TRBJ2-5; 8 positions agree with TRBD1. The CDR3 totals 16 residues. The V gene end was trimmed by 3 bases and the J gene end by 4 bases; junction bases not matched to a gene: 10. Germline V gene lookup returns CDR1 SEHNR and CDR2 FQNEAQ (reference sequence). This CDR3 is CASSLGDRGHRETQYF. The CDR3 nucleotides are TGTGCCAGCAGCTTGGGTGACAGGGGCCATCGAGAGACCCAGTACTTC.

This clonotype occurred a few times. The chain recombines TRBV7-3 with TRBJ1-1; D call uncertain. The CDR3 consists of 13 residues. Germline V gene data show CDR1 as SGHTA and CDR2 as FQGTGA. V lost 4 bases and J lost 7, with 13 bases in between. CDR3 in amino acids: CASSYVVPNEAFF. CDR3 nucleotide sequence: TGTGCCAGCAGCTATGTCGTGCCTAATGAAGCTTTCTTT. Drawing the rest from reference TRBV7-3 and TRBJ1-1, the complete variable domain is GAGVSQTPSNKVTEKGKYVELRCDPISGHTALYWYRQSLGQGPEFLIYFQGTGAADDSGLPNDRFFAVRPEGSVSTLKIQRTERGDSAVYLCASSYVVPNEAFFGQGTRLTVV.

This clonotype was detected only a few times. The rearrangement links TRBV3-1 to TRBJ2-7; the match to TRBD2 covers 11 bases. Germline V gene lookup returns CDR1 LGHDT and CDR2 YNNKEL (reference sequence). The J segment lost 7 bases and the V segment lost 1 base, leaving 9 bases of the junction unmatched. CDR3 length equals 16 residues. The CDR3 protein is CASSQAGTSGSVEQYF. CDR3 DNA: TGTGCCAGCAGCCAAGCTGGGACTAGCGGTTCTGTGGAGCAGTACTTC.

The chain has TRBV12-3 or TRBV12-4 and TRBJ1-5, with 7 bases matching TRBD1. The CDR3 is 18 amino acids. The ends lost 3 bases at V and 0 bases at J; junction bases unmatched: 11. The CDR3 region has the DNA TGTGCCAGCAGTTTCTCCAGGGGGGGGTTAATTAGCAATCAGCCCCAGCATTTT. Residues: CASSFSRGGLISNQPQHF.

Of note for this clonotype: Given a much more abundant clone one base away, this may be a read error. The rearrangement uses TRBV5-1 and TRBJ2-3, with D perhaps matching TRBD2 (7 bases). This CDR3 contains 17 residues. CDR1 is SGHRS, CDR2 YFSETQ, per germline. V gave up 5 bases and J gave up 0 bases, with 19 bases separating them. CDR3 nucleotide sequence: TGCGCCAGCAGTCGTGAAGGGGGGGAGAGGAGCACAGATACGCAGTATTTT. Encoded protein: CASSREGGERSTDTQYF.

This chain joins TRBV5-6 and TRBJ2-5; either TRBD1 or TRBD2 may fit D (5 bases each). This CDR3 contains 11 residues. In germline, CDR1 is SGHDT, CDR2 YYEEEE. The V end lost 5 bases, the J end lost 5 bases, and 7 bases lay between the germline ends. This CDR3 is CASRGVETQYF. The CDR3 nucleotides read TGTGCCAGCAGGGGGGTGGAGACCCAGTACTTC.

This chain uses TRBV12-3 or TRBV12-4 with TRBJ2-2; the match to TRBD2 covers 8 bases. V gave up 3 bases and J gave up 3 bases; unmatched junction bases: 3. The CDR3 loop spans 15 amino acids. The CDR3 nucleotides read TGTGCCAGCAGTTTGAGGCGGGGGGACACCGGGGAGCTGTTTTTT. This codes for CASSLRRGDTGELFF.

The rearrangement links TRBV27 to TRBJ2-1, with D tentatively TRBD1 or TRBD2 (5 bases each). Germline V lookup: CDR1 MNHEY, CDR2 SMNVEV (reference sequence). The CDR3 is 17 amino acids. Trimming pared 6 bases from V and 7 bases from J, leaving 25 bases between. The CDR3 coding sequence is TGTGCCAGCAGCCGGGACGGCCCCCTGAGGGTGGGAAATGAGCAGTTCTTC. It is translated as CASSRDGPLRVGNEQFF.

The table lists this clonotype with a few counts. This chain joins TRBV27 and TRBJ2-7, with unresolved D. Trimming removed 0 bases at V and 0 bases at J, with 12 bases between. Germline-derived CDR1 and CDR2 are MNHEY and SMNVEV (reference sequence). The CDR3 consists of 16 residues. CDR3 nucleotides: TGTGCCAGCAGTTTATCCCGAACACGAAGCTCCTACGAGCAGTACTTC. It specifies CASSLSRTRSSYEQYF.

This clonotype was observed a few times. The V call is TRBV5-1, the J call TRBJ2-5; TRBD1 might be the D (6 bases). V was trimmed by 0 bases and J by 1 base, leaving 7 bases between them. The CDR3 has 14 amino acids. CDR1 is SGHRS, CDR2 YFSETQ, per germline. The DNA of the CDR3 is TGCGCCAGCAGCTTGGGGGGGCTCCAAGAGACCCAGTACTTC. As protein: CASSLGGLQETQYF.

This clonotype has a handful of counts. V is TRBV24-1 and J is TRBJ2-1; 11 bases align to TRBD2. With 3 bases clipped from V and 8 bases from J, the junction kept 8 bases outside the gene matches. CDR3 size: 16 residues. Germline V lookup: CDR1 KGHDR, CDR2 SFDVKD. The CDR3 bases are TGTGCCACCAGTGATCCTAGCGGGAGGAGGGGCGATGAGCAGTTCTTC. Its translation: CATSDPSGRRGDEQFF.